Listed here are 27 T cell receptor beta chains from one sample, sequenced in a study of T cell repertoires in cytomegalovirus infection. These receptors have no known antigen. TCRdb fed the reads into MiXCR, producing one record per CDR3 protein. The sample holds hundreds of thousands of distinct CDR3 sequences, roughly a third seen once. The source material was cultured PBMCs, sampled from culture after CMV antigen stimulation. These TCRs come from a human donor in good health (CMV status not recorded). Some clones in this sample may be carry-over from other donors' samples.

V is TRBV20-1 and J is TRBJ2-2; D call uncertain. Germline CDR1 is DFQATT and CDR2 is SNEGSKA (reference sequence). Trimming removed 5 bases at V and 8 bases at J, with 21 bases between. CDR3 size: 15 residues. The CDR3 nucleotides read TGCAGTGCTCTAGATTCGGGCAGGATCACGGGGGAGCTGTTTTTT. As protein: CSALDSGRITGELFF.

This clonotype came up a few times. The chain uses TRBV7-2 and TRBJ2-1; no firm D call. Germline-derived CDR1 and CDR2 are SGHTA and FQGNSA. Between the trimmed V and J ends, which lost 2 bases and 6 bases, there was a span of 8 bases. The CDR3 runs 13 residues. This CDR3 reads CASSLSRFNEQFF. CDR3 sequence (DNA): TGTGCCAGCAGCTTATCTAGATTCAATGAGCAGTTCTTC.

The chain combines TRBV2 with TRBJ2-6, with D unclear. The CDR3 extends over 16 amino acids. V was trimmed by 10 bases and J by 1 base, leaving 17 bases between them. In germline, CDR1 is SNHLY, CDR2 FYNNEI. Here the CDR3 DNA reads TGTGCCACTTGCCCCCTAGGAAAATCTGGGGCCAACGTCCTGACTTTC. Encoded protein: CATCPLGKSGANVLTF.

The V and J genes are TRBV6-2 or TRBV6-3 and TRBJ2-1; TRBD2 matches 15 bases. The CDR3 runs to 18 residues. Trimming cost V 5 bases and J 6 bases; bases outside gene matches: 11. The germline CDR1 and CDR2 sequences are MNHEY and SVGEGT. The CDR3 region has the DNA TGTGCCAGCAGTCGATCACCGGGACTAGCGGGAGGTTCCAATGAGCAGTTCTTC. Amino acid sequence: CASSRSPGLAGGSNEQFF.

This clonotype was seen a few times. This rearrangement joins TRBV7-2 to TRBJ2-7; 12 nucleotides align to TRBD2. Germline-derived CDR1 and CDR2 are SGHTA and FQGNSA. The length of the CDR3 is 14 residues. J was trimmed by 3 bases and V by 5 bases; bases with no gene match: 2. The CDR3 spells CASSVLAGGYEQYF. In DNA form, the CDR3 reads TGTGCCAGCAGCGTACTAGCGGGAGGCTACGAGCAGTACTTC. Variable domain in full (rest from reference TRBV7-2 and TRBJ2-7): GAGVSQSPSNKVTEKGKDVELRCDPISGHTALYWYRQSLGQGLEFLIYFQGNSAPDKSGLPSDRFSAERTGGSVSTLTIQRTQQEDSAVYLCASSVLAGGYEQYFGPGTRLTVT.

This clonotype was observed a few times. The chain joins TRBV4-3 to TRBJ2-1; 10 bases are a match to TRBD2. V was clipped by 3 bases and J by 2 bases; unmatched bases: 7. Germline V gene data show CDR1 as LGHNA and CDR2 as YSLEER. The CDR3 sequence is 17 residues long. CDR3 coding DNA: TGCGCCAGCAGCCACGGACGGACTAGCGGTGCCTACAATGAGCAGTTCTTC. This sequence encodes CASSHGRTSGAYNEQFF.

The V gene is TRBV19, the J gene TRBJ2-7, with 7 nucleotides matching TRBD2. V dropped 3 bases and J dropped 5; count of bases not matched to a gene: 7. Germline values: CDR1 LNHDA, CDR2 SQIVND (reference sequence). This CDR3 comprises 14 residues. The chain's CDR3 is CASSIRRGSDEQYF. CDR3 in DNA: TGTGCCAGTAGTATCCGGCGGGGGAGCGACGAGCAGTACTTC.

This clonotype was counted between two and nine times. The chain joins TRBV28 to TRBJ2-5, with no clear D. V gave up 6 bases and J gave up 1 base, with 15 bases separating them. Germline CDR1 is MDHEN and CDR2 is SYDVKM. CDR3 length: 15 amino acids. CDR3 sequence (DNA): TGTGCCAGCAGAAACCGTGGGCGGCCCCAAGAGACCCAGTACTTC. This sequence encodes CASRNRGRPQETQYF.

J is TRBJ2-1 and V is TRBV10-3, with TRBD2 identical over 7 bases. The junction had 6 bases not matched to a gene; V was cut back by 2 bases and J by 8 bases. CDR1 and CDR2 (germline): ENHRY, SYGVKD. This CDR3 is 14 amino acids long. The CDR3, as DNA: TGTGCCATCAGTGAGGTCGGGGGGTTCCATGAGCAGTTCTTC. Protein: CAISEVGGFHEQFF.

This clonotype was counted only a few times. The gene calls are TRBV7-9 and TRBJ2-4, with a tentative D call TRBD2 (6 bases). CDR3 size: 15 residues. Trimming pared 4 bases from V and 6 bases from J, leaving 16 bases between. The germline V gene has CDR1 SEHNR and CDR2 FQNEAQ (reference sequence). The CDR3 spells CASSSSLTRGNIQYF. The CDR3 DNA is TGTGCCAGCAGCTCTTCGTTGACGCGGGGAAACATTCAGTACTTC.

This rearrangement joins TRBV12-3 or TRBV12-4 to TRBJ1-2, with D possibly TRBD1 on 5 matching bases. This CDR3 has 14 amino acids. V was trimmed by 0 bases and J by 3 bases, leaving 8 bases between them. CDR3 in amino acids: CASSLASQDYGYTF. DNA of the CDR3: TGTGCCAGCAGTTTAGCGTCACAGGACTATGGCTACACCTTC.

This clonotype was picked up many times. This chain connects TRBV7-2 to TRBJ1-5; D is unresolved. Between the trimmed V and J ends, which lost 1 base and 6 bases, there was a span of 16 bases. The germline V gene has CDR1 SGHTA and CDR2 FQGNSA. The CDR3 covers 16 residues. CDR3 nucleotide sequence: TGTGCCAGCAGCTTAGATAGGGTGATTTCGGGTCAGCCCCAGCATTTT. As protein: CASSLDRVISGQPQHF. The full variable domain, its missing parts supplied by reference TRBV7-2 and TRBJ1-5, is GAGVSQSPSNKVTEKGKDVELRCDPISGHTALYWYRQSLGQGLEFLIYFQGNSAPDKSGLPSDRFSAERTGGSVSTLTIQRTQQEDSAVYLCASSLDRVISGQPQHFGDGTRLSIL.

V is TRBV20-1 and J is TRBJ2-1, with 8 bases that match TRBD2. J lost 0 bases, V lost 6 bases, and 4 bases had no gene match. The CDR3 loop spans 14 amino acids. The germline V gene has CDR1 DFQATT and CDR2 SNEGSKA (reference sequence). This chain's CDR3 is CSAPSGSSYNEQFF. The CDR3 nucleotides read TGCAGTGCCCCGAGCGGGAGCTCCTACAATGAGCAGTTCTTC.

This clonotype was counted once. The chain employs TRBV7-6 and TRBJ2-2; no firm D call. This CDR3 is 14 amino acids long. Trimming took off 8 bases at V and 0 bases at J, with 10 bases between the two ends. In germline, CDR1 is SGHVS, CDR2 FNYEAQ. CDR3 loop: CASQRMANTGELFF. CDR3 in DNA: TGTGCCAGCCAGAGAATGGCGAACACCGGGGAGCTGTTTTTT.

The V call is TRBV19, the J call TRBJ1-1; D might be TRBD1 (5 bases). Germline CDR1 LNHDA, CDR2 SQIVND (reference sequence). There are 13 residues in the CDR3. V gave up 2 bases and J gave up 5 bases, with 9 bases separating them. The DNA of the CDR3 is TGTGCCAGTAGTATAAAGGGGAGGACTGAAGCTTTCTTT. This gives the protein CASSIKGRTEAFF.

There are a few counts of this clonotype. The J gene is TRBJ2-3, the V gene TRBV14; D is unresolved. The CDR3 is 14 residues long. Germline V CDR1 and CDR2: SGHDN, FVKESK. Trimming stripped 5 bases from V and 8 bases from J, with 17 bases between. This CDR3 is CASSKRLGDGTQYF. CDR3 DNA sequence: TGTGCCAGCAGCAAAAGGCTAGGCGACGGTACGCAGTATTTT.

The chain couples TRBV12-3 or TRBV12-4 to TRBJ2-5, with D perhaps TRBD2 (7 bases). V was shortened by 7 bases and J by 7 bases, with 16 bases between the two germline ends. This CDR3 spans 13 amino acids. CDR3 region: CASTLGGLGTQYF. The CDR3 nucleotides read TGTGCCAGCACCCTGGGGGGGCTCGGGACCCAGTACTTC.

The J gene is TRBJ1-6, the V gene TRBV6-2 or TRBV6-3; D uncertain. Trimming removed 0 bases from V and 7 bases from J, with 13 bases in between. Germline V gene data show CDR1 as MNHEY and CDR2 as SVGEGT. This CDR3 is built from 16 residues. CDR3 coding DNA: TGTGCCAGCAGTTACTCGATGCCGGGAGGCAATTCACCCCTCCACTTT. This sequence encodes CASSYSMPGGNSPLHF.

A single count supports this clonotype. This chain uses TRBV2 with TRBJ1-1; 8 bases are a match to TRBD1. The CDR3 has 15 amino acids. V shed 5 bases, J shed 7 bases, and the junction held 12 bases outside the gene matches. Germline loops: CDR1 SNHLY, CDR2 FYNNEI. The CDR3 reads CASSKDRADFGEAFF. The CDR3 nucleotides are TGTGCCAGCAGTAAGGACAGGGCCGACTTTGGTGAAGCTTTCTTT. Complete variable domain (other parts from reference TRBV2 and TRBJ1-1): EPEVTQTPSHQVTQMGQEVILRCVPISNHLYFYWYRQILGQKVEFLVSFYNNEISEKSEIFDDQFSVERPDGSNFTLKIRSTKLEDSAMYFCASSKDRADFGEAFFGQGTRLTVV.

The chain combines TRBV2 with TRBJ1-5; D gene ambiguous. V was clipped by 2 bases and J by 7 bases, with 15 bases between them. The V gene's germline CDR1 is SNHLY and CDR2 FYNNEI. CDR3 length equals 15 residues. This CDR3 reads CASSEYRYQDQPQHF. CDR3 nucleotides: TGTGCCAGCAGTGAATATAGGTATCAGGACCAGCCCCAGCATTTT.

V gene TRBV10-3 combines with J gene TRBJ1-1; TRBD1 aligns across 8 bases. V was clipped by 4 bases and J by 0 bases; unmatched bases: 7. The CDR3 runs to 16 residues. Germline lookup yields CDR1 ENHRY and CDR2 SYGVKD. CDR3 sequence reads: CAISATRDRMNTEAFF. The CDR3 DNA is TGTGCCATCAGTGCCACCCGGGACAGGATGAACACTGAAGCTTTCTTT.

The CDR3 DNA reads as TGCAGCGTTGAATCCTTGAACACTGAAGCTTTCTTT. Protein product: CSVESLNTEAFF. This chain joins TRBV29-1 and TRBJ1-1, with D unclear. This CDR3 comprises 12 residues. CDR1 is SQVTM and CDR2 is ANQGSEA in the germline V gene. V was trimmed by 2 bases and J by 0 bases, leaving 4 bases between them.

This clonotype was recorded many times. The rearrangement uses TRBV7-2 and TRBJ1-1; D uncertain. The CDR3 spans 15 residues. CDR1 is SGHTA, CDR2 FQGNSA, per germline. Trimming pared 2 bases from V and 11 bases from J, leaving 21 bases between. This chain's CDR3 is CASSLTLPGLTQAFF. In nucleotides, the CDR3 is TGTGCCAGCAGCTTAACGCTTCCGGGCCTAACGCAGGCTTTCTTT.

V and J are TRBV12-3 or TRBV12-4 and TRBJ2-7; possibly TRBD1 for D (5 bases). The CDR3 totals 13 residues. Trimming cost V 3 bases and J 4 bases, with 10 bases left between them. The CDR3 sequence: CASSFDRRYEQYF. The CDR3 nucleotides read TGTGCCAGCAGTTTTGACAGAAGATACGAGCAGTACTTC.

There are many counts of this clonotype. The chain employs TRBV7-2 and TRBJ2-5; D possibly uses TRBD1 or TRBD2 (5 bases each). The V and J ends lost 5 bases and 5 bases respectively, with 15 bases between them. This CDR3 is built from 14 residues. Germline CDR1 is SGHTA and CDR2 is FQGNSA. The CDR3 region is CASSKGDVEETQYF. The CDR3 DNA sequence: TGTGCCAGCAGCAAAGGGGACGTCGAGGAGACCCAGTACTTC.

This clonotype was recorded a few times. The chain has TRBV29-1 and TRBJ1-5; 9 bases line up with TRBD1. Trimming removed 7 bases from V and 2 bases from J; junction bases left unmatched: 9. This CDR3 comprises 15 residues. The germline gives CDR1 SQVTM, CDR2 ANQGSEA. CDR3 sequence reads: CSARDRAWGNQPQHF. The CDR3 DNA reads TGCAGCGCACGGGACAGGGCCTGGGGCAATCAGCCCCAGCATTTT. The full variable domain, completed using reference TRBV29-1 and TRBJ1-5, is SAVISQKPSRDICQRGTSLTIQCQVDSQVTMMFWYRQQPGQSLTLIATANQGSEATYESGFVIDKFPISRPNLTFSTLTVSNMSPEDSSIYLCSARDRAWGNQPQHFGDGTRLSIL.

In its sample, this clonotype was seen many times. V gene TRBV7-2 combines with J gene TRBJ2-2; 8 bases map to TRBD1. V lost 4 bases to trimming and J lost 5 bases; unmatched junction nucleotides: 0. Germline assignment: CDR1 SGHTA and CDR2 FQGNSA. This CDR3 has 13 amino acids. The CDR3 sequence: CASSWTGTGELFF. DNA of the CDR3: TGTGCCAGCAGCTGGACAGGGACCGGGGAGCTGTTTTTT.